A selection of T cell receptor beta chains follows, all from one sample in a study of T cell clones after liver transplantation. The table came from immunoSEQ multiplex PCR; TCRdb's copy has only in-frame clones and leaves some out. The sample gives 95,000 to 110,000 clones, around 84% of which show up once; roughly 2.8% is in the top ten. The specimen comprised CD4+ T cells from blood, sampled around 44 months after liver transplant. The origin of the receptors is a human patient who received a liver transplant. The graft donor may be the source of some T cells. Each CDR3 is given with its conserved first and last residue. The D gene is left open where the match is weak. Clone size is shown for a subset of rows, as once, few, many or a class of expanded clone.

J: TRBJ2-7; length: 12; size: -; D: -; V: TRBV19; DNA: TGTGCCAGTAGTGCCGACCGCTACGAGCAGTACTTC; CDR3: CASSADRYEQYF
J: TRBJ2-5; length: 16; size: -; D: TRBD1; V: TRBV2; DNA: TGTGCCAGCAGGCCCGGGACAGCCAGGGGTCCAGAGACCCAGTACTTC; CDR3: CASRPGTARGPETQYF
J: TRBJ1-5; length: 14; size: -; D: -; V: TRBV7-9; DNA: TGTGCCAGCAGCCCCATCGGGCCCAATCAGCCCCAGCATTTT; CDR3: CASSPIGPNQPQHF
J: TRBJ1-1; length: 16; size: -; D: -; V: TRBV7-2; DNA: TGTGCCAGCAGCTTTGCCAGGTCACCTATGAACACTGAAGCTTTCTTT; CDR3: CASSFARSPMNTEAFF
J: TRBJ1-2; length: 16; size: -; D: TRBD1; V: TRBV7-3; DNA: TGTGCCAGCAGTTCCGGACAGGGGACTCGAATTTATGGCTACACCTTC; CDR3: CASSSGQGTRIYGYTF
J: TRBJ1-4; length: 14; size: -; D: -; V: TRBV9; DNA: TGTGCCAGCAGCGTGGGCGAGAGTAGGGAAAAACTGTTTTTT; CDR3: CASSVGESREKLFF
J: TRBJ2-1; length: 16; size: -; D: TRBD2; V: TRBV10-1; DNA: TGCGCCAGCAGTGGTGATAGCGGGATCTCCTACAATGAGCAGTTCTTC; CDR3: CASSGDSGISYNEQFF
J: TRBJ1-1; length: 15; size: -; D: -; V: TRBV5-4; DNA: TGTGCCAGCAGCTTGGACAGGGCTATGAACACTGAAGCTTTCTTT; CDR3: CASSLDRAMNTEAFF
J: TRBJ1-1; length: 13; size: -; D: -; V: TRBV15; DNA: TGTGCCACCAGTTATGACCCGAACACTGAAGCTTTCTTT; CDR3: CATSYDPNTEAFF
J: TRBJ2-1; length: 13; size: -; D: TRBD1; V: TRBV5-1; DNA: TGCGCCAGCACTCAGGGGGCGATGAATGAGCAGTTCTTC; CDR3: CASTQGAMNEQFF
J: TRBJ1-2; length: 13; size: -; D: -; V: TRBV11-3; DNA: TGTGCCAGCAGCTTACCTTACGGAGGAGACTACACCTTC; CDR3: CASSLPYGGDYTF
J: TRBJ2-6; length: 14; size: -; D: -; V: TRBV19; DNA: TGTGCCAGTAAAACCCATTCTGGGGCCAACGTCCTGACTTTC; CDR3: CASKTHSGANVLTF
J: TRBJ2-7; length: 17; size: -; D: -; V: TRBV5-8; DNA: TGTGCCAGCAGCTTGACTCTCCGGGTTTTCGAGGACTACGAGCAGTACTTC; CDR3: CASSLTLRVFEDYEQYF
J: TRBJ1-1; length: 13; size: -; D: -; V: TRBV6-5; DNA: TGTGCCAGCAGACAGGCCATGAACACTGAAGCTTTCTTT; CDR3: CASRQAMNTEAFF
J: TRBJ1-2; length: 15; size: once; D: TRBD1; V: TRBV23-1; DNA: TGCGCCACAGAGCTGACAGGGGCTTATTTCTATGGCTACACCTTC; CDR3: CATELTGAYFYGYTF
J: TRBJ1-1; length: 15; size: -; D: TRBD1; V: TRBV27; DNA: TGTGCCAGCAGTTTGCGCAGGGGGCAGGGCACTGAAGCTTTCTTT; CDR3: CASSLRRGQGTEAFF
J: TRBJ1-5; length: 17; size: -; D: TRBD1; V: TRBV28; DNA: TGTGCCAGCAGTCTCGGACAGGCCCCGTATAGCAATCAGCCCCAGCATTTT; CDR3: CASSLGQAPYSNQPQHF
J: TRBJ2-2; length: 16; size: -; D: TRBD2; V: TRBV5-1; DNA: TGCGCCAGCAGCTTGCTACCTAGCGGGGGGACCGGGGAGCTGTTTTTT; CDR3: CASSLLPSGGTGELFF
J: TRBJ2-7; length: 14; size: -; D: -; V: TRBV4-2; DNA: TGTGCCAGCAGCCAAGGGGGACCCTCCTACGAGCAGTACTTC; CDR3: CASSQGGPSYEQYF
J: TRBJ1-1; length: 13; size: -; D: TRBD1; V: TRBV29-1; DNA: TGCAGCGTTGAGAGAGTACAGGGGGCTGAAGCTTTCTTT; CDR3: CSVERVQGAEAFF
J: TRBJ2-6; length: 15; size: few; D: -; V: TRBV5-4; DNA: TGTGCCAGCAGCTTGGGCTTCCCTGGGGCCAACGTCCTGACTTTC; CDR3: CASSLGFPGANVLTF
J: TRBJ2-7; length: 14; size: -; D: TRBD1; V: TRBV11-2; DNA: TGTGCCAGCAGCCTACAGGGGGCCCTTATCGAGCAGTACTTC; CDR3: CASSLQGALIEQYF
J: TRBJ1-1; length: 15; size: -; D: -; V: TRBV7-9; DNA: TGTGCCAGCAGCCCACAGGGACGGGTGAACACTGAAGCTTTCTTT; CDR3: CASSPQGRVNTEAFF
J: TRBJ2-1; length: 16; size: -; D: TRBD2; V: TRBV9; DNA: TGTGCCAGCAGCGCCGCTTTAGCGGGAATCGGCAATGAGCAGTTCTTC; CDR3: CASSAALAGIGNEQFF
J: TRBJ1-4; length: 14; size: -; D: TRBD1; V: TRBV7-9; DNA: TGTGCCAGCAGCTCCGGGACAGTTAATGAAAAACTGTTTTTT; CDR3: CASSSGTVNEKLFF
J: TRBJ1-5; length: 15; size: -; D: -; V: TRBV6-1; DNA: TGTGCCAGCACTGCTCAGACCGGACCTTATCAGCCCCAGCATTTT; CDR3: CASTAQTGPYQPQHF
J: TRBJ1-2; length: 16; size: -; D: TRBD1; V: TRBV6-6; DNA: TGTGCCAGCAGTTACTACGAACAGGGGGCACGGAGTGGCTACACCTTC; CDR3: CASSYYEQGARSGYTF
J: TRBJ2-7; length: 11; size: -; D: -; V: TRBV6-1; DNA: TGTGCCAGCAGTGAAACGAGGGAGCAGTACTTC; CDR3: CASSETREQYF
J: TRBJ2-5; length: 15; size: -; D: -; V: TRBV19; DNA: TGTGCCAGTAGTATCCTAATGGGGCAGCAAGAGACCCAGTACTTC; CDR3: CASSILMGQQETQYF
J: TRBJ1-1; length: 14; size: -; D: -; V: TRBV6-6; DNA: TGTGCCAGCACCGCTTCGGTACAGAACACTGAAGCTTTCTTT; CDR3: CASTASVQNTEAFF
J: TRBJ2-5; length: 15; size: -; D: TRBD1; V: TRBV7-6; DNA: TGTGCCAGCAGTCTTGGGACAGGGGGCAGGGAGACCCAGTACTTC; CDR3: CASSLGTGGRETQYF
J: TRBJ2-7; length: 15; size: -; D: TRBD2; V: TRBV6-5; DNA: TGTGCCAGCAACGAAAGGACTAGCGGGAAGTACGAGCAGTACTTC; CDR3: CASNERTSGKYEQYF
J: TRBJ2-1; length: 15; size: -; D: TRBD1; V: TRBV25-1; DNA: TGTGCCAGCAGTGGGGGACAGGGGGCCTTTAATGAGCAGTTCTTC; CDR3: CASSGGQGAFNEQFF
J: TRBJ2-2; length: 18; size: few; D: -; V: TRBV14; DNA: TGTGCCAGCAGCCAAGGGCTAGTTCTAAGGGGTGGCACCGGGGAGCTGTTTTTT; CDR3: CASSQGLVLRGGTGELFF
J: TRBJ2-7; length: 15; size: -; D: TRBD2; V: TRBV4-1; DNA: TGCGCCAGCAGCCTTACCGGGACTAGCGGCTACGAGCAGTACTTC; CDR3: CASSLTGTSGYEQYF
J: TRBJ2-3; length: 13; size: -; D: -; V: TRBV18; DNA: TGTGCCAGCTCACGTGACAGCACAGATACGCAGTATTTT; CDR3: CASSRDSTDTQYF
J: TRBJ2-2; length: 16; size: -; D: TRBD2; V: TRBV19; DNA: TGTGCCAGTAGTATATCCGCGGGGGGAAACACCGGGGAGCTGTTTTTT; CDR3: CASSISAGGNTGELFF
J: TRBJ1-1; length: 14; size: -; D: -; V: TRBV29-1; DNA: TGCAGCGTTGTCGCAAAACCTGGGAACACTGAAGCTTTCTTT; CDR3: CSVVAKPGNTEAFF
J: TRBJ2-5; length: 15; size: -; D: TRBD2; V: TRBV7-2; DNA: TGTGCCAGCAGCGGCGGGGGGACCTCTTCAGGGACCCAGTACTTC; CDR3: CASSGGGTSSGTQYF
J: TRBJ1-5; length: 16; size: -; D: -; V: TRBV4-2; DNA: TGTGCCAGCAGCCAAGATCGACAAATTAGCAATCAGCCCCAGCATTTT; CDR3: CASSQDRQISNQPQHF
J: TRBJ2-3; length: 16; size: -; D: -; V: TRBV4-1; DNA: TGCGCCAGCAGCCAAGAATGGGTCGGGGGCACAGATACGCAGTATTTT; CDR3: CASSQEWVGGTDTQYF
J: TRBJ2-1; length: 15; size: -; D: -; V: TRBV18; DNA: TGTGCCAGCTCACCAATAAGGCATGGCGACAATGAGCAGTTCTTC; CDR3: CASSPIRHGDNEQFF
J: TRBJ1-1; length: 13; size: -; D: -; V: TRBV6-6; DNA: TGTGCCAGCAGTGGCCGGGGAGGGACTGAAGCTTTCTTT; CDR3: CASSGRGGTEAFF
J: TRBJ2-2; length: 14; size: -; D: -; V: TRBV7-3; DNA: TGTGCCAGCAGCCAGACACCTTACACCGGGGAGCTGTTTTTT; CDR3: CASSQTPYTGELFF
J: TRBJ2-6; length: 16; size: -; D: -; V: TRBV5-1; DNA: TGCGCCAGCAGCTTGGGGGGCAGCTCTGGGGCCAACGTCCTGACTTTC; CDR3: CASSLGGSSGANVLTF
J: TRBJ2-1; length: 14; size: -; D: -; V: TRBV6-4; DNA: TGTGCCAGCAGCCCCCTCAACGAACACAATGAGCAGTTCTTC; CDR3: CASSPLNEHNEQFF
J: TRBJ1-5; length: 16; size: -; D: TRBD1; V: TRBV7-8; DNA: TGTGCCAGCAGCTCTGACAGGGGGCCCAGCAATCAGCCCCAGCATTTT; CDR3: CASSSDRGPSNQPQHF